Reported below is one T cell receptor (beta chain). The antigen remains undetermined. These data come from a study of CD8 T cells in ankylosing spondylitis. Notes on the study in general: Researchers reportedly found disease-linked clones significantly enriched in matched ankylosing spondylitis synovial fluid.

TCRdb re-called the 5' RACE reads with MiXCR, one entry per CDR3 protein. Of a few hundred thousand distinct CDR3 sequences detected, under 20% appear once; the ten largest clones hold about a third. V was clipped by 3 bases and J by 0 bases; unmatched bases: 8. Per the germline V gene, CDR1 is SGHRS and CDR2 is YFSETQ. CDR3 length: 18 amino acids. The chain is built from TRBV5-1 and TRBJ2-7, with 14 bases lining up with TRBD2. This receptor was taken from a male donor with ankylosing spondylitis or in good health (not recorded which). Sequenced material: blood, either unsorted or a sorted T cell fraction (not recorded which). In nucleotides, the CDR3 is TGCGCCAGCAGCTCGACTAGCGGGAGGGCTTACGGCTCCTACGAGCAGTACTTC. Translation gives CASSSTSGRAYGSYEQYF.